Listed below are T cell receptor beta chains from one sample, sequenced in a study of CD8 T cells in ankylosing spondylitis. TCRdb reprocessed the 5' RACE reads with MiXCR, giving one entry per CDR3 protein. Here the sample spans 250,000 to 350,000 distinct CDR3 sequences, 15% to 20% being singletons. Sequenced input: blood, either unsorted or a sorted T cell fraction (not recorded which). The receptor source for this set is a male donor with ankylosing spondylitis or in good health (not recorded which). Both conserved end residues are part of each CDR3. The order of the fields is V gene, CDR3 length, J gene, clone size, CDR3 protein. Clone size is not always given. Where it is, it says once, few, many or a class for expanded clones.

>TRBV5-1|16|TRBJ1-1|.
CASSLTGGGRGTEAFF
>TRBV6-2/TRBV6-3|12|TRBJ1-1|many
CASGSADTEAFF
>TRBV10-3|15|TRBJ2-1|few
CAISGGLAGVNEQFF
>TRBV28|13|TRBJ1-5|.
CASISTGVQPQHF
>TRBV18|16|TRBJ1-5|few
CASSPDRANSNQPQHF
>TRBV20-1|14|TRBJ2-3|.
CSAPGGGARDTQYF
>TRBV20-1|14|TRBJ1-1|many
CSAKDRVSFSEAFF
>TRBV20-1|16|TRBJ2-3|few
CSAGLSSGRWADTQYF
>TRBV3-1|13|TRBJ1-1|few
CASSQYLKGEAFF
>TRBV10-1|14|TRBJ2-1|few
CASRGQPLGNEQFF
>TRBV28|15|TRBJ1-1|.
CASSGTGGRETEAFF
>TRBV7-2|13|TRBJ2-3|.
CASSLIPGDTQYF
>TRBV7-3|15|TRBJ2-3|.
CASSSMDGSTDTQYF
>TRBV28|14|TRBJ1-2|few
CASSLAAPNYGYTF
>TRBV20-1|15|TRBJ2-5|few
CSARDGSGGAWTQYF
>TRBV5-6|13|TRBJ1-1|many
CASSLGDTPEAFF
>TRBV12-3/TRBV12-4|14|TRBJ1-2|few
CASSLRGSNYGYTF
>TRBV5-8|15|TRBJ1-2|.
CASSLVTGGLAGYTF
>TRBV20-1|15|TRBJ2-1|few
CSARPGTGGHNEQFF
>TRBV20-1|10|TRBJ2-3|.
CSVRSTTQYF
>TRBV29-1|14|TRBJ2-1|many
CSAPTRGAGDEQFF
>TRBV5-1|17|TRBJ1-1|.
CASSPKGQGSSGTEAFF
>TRBV20-1|15|TRBJ2-3|many
CSARDLRGGTDTQYF
>TRBV15|13|TRBJ1-1|many
CATSRDMNTEAFF
>TRBV4-2|15|TRBJ2-3|.
CASSQYRVKGDTQYF
>TRBV29-1|13|TRBJ1-1|few
CSAAQTGNTEAFF
>TRBV12-3/TRBV12-4|14|TRBJ2-5|.
CASSRSAGVETQYF
>TRBV20-1|16|TRBJ2-1|.
CSARDPGRGSYNEQFF
>TRBV5-1|15|TRBJ2-3|few
CASSFPSGVADTQYF
>TRBV6-1|13|TRBJ1-1|few
CASRRQINTEAFF
>TRBV6-2/TRBV6-3|16|TRBJ2-1|few
CASSYRLAGPYNEQFF
>TRBV5-4|16|TRBJ1-1|few
CASSVLRTGVGTEAFF
>TRBV27|14|TRBJ2-1|.
CASRSKGSYNEQFF
>TRBV6-5|15|TRBJ1-5|few
CASSYNPGRNQPQHF
>TRBV29-1|14|TRBJ1-2|.
CSVVRQDSRGGYTF
>TRBV5-6|17|TRBJ2-5|.
CASSFSKRRGARETQYF
>TRBV10-3|17|TRBJ2-1|.
CAISNYKVREGQNEQFF
>TRBV5-5|15|TRBJ2-2|few
CASSLEAGGAGELFF
>TRBV28|16|TRBJ2-1|.
CASKTAGTSSYNEQFF
>TRBV6-1|15|TRBJ2-4|.
CASNLDLLAKNIQYF
>TRBV27|16|TRBJ2-1|.
CASSYFSGRYNNEQFF
>TRBV28|13|TRBJ1-2|many
CASSQDSPYGYTF
>TRBV21-1|20|TRBJ2-2|.
CASSKPPRRAGGPNTGELFF
>TRBV4-2|13|TRBJ1-2|few
CASSQAGTYGYTF
>TRBV20-1|16|TRBJ1-6|few
CSARAQGTVHNSPLHF
>TRBV11-2|15|TRBJ1-5|.
CASSLGTHSNQPQHF
>TRBV20-1|15|TRBJ2-6|few
CSAGNTRSGANVLTF
>TRBV5-1|18|TRBJ2-3|few
CASSLWSSGRASTDTQYF
>TRBV6-1|15|TRBJ1-1|.
CASKARGVMGTEAFF